Here is one TCR beta chain with its context. The sample is drawn from a study of early T cells in non-severe SARS-CoV-2 infection. A single record per CDR3 protein comes from TCRdb applying MiXCR to the 5' RACE reads. The sample holds tens of thousands of distinct CDR3 sequences, around 15% seen once. In germline, CDR1 is MNHEY, CDR2 SMNVEV (reference sequence). Trimming removed 6 bases at V and 2 bases at J, with 11 bases between. This CDR3 spans 14 amino acids. Sample: whole blood. The clonotype comes from an adult who was a healthcare worker with PCR-confirmed SARS-CoV-2 infection or an uninfected control (not recorded which). This chain uses TRBV27 with TRBJ2-1; D unclear. In nucleotides, the CDR3 is TGTGCCAGCAGCCCCTTTTCGGCCTACAATGAGCAGTTCTTC. It is translated as CASSPFSAYNEQFF.